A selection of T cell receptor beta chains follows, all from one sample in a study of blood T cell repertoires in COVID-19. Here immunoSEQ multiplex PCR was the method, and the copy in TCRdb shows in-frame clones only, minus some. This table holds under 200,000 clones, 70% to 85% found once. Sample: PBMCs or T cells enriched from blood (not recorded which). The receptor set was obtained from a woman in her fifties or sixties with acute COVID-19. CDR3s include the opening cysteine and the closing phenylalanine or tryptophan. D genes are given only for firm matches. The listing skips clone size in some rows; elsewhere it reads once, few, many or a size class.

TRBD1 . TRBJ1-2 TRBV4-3 TGCGCCAGCAGCCAAGTTTCGGGTCCAGGGGGCGCCGGGGGCTACACCTTC CASSQVSGPGGAGGYTF
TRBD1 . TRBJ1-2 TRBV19 TGTGCCAGTAGTTCCGACAGGGGTTGGTATGGCTACACCTTC CASSSDRGWYGYTF
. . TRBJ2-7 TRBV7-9 TGTGCCAGCAGCTTAGCTATGGGGGGCGAGCAGTACTTC CASSLAMGGEQYF
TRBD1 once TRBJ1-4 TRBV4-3 TGCGCCAGCAGCCAGGACCATAGCGGGACAGGGTACGAAAAACTGTTTTTT CASSQDHSGTGYEKLFF
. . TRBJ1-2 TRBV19 TGTGCCAGTACCGTCGGAACAGGTGAACGCTACACCTTC CASTVGTGERYTF
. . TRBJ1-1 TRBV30 TGTGCCTGTATCCCCTCCGGGGGGTTGTGGGACACTGAAGCTTTCTTT CACIPSGGLWDTEAFF
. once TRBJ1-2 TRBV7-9 TGTGCCAGCAGCTCCGCGACTGGTTATAACTATGGCTACACCTTC CASSSATGYNYGYTF
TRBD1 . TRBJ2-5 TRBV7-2 TGTGCCAGCAGCTTAGGGTCGGGACAGCAAGAGACCCAGTACTTC CASSLGSGQQETQYF
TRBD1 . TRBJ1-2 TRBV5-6 TGTGCCAGCAGCTTGGCGGACAGGGGAATGATAACGACCTTC CASSLADRGMITTF
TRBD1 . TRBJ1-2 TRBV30 TGTGCCTGGAGGGGGCAGGGGGCAAACTATGGCTACACCTTC CAWRGQGANYGYTF
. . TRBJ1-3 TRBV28 TGTGCCAGCACCCTCCAGGCCTTCTCTGGAAACACCATATATTTT CASTLQAFSGNTIYF
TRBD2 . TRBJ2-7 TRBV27 TGTGCCAGCAGTCCGGGGGGATACTACGAGCAGTACTTC CASSPGGYYEQYF
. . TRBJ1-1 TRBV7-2 TGTGCCAGCAGCTGGGAGAGGATTGCTGAAGCTTTCTTT CASSWERIAEAFF
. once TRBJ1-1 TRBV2 TGTGCCAGCAGTCCGCCAGGGGAAATGAACACTGAAGCTTTCTTT CASSPPGEMNTEAFF
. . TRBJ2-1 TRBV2 TGTGCCAGCAGTGAATGGAGCTCCTACAATGAGCAGTTCTTC CASSEWSSYNEQFF
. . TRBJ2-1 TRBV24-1 TGTGCCACCAGTCTCCGGGACAACACCTTCAATGAGCAGTTCTTC CATSLRDNTFNEQFF
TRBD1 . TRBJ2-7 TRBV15 TGTGCCACCGGACAGGGGGCAGACGAGCAGTACTTC CATGQGADEQYF
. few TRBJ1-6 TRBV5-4 TGTGCCAGCAGCTTGGACCAAACGGGAAATTCACCCCTCCACTTT CASSLDQTGNSPLHF
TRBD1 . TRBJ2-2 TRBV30 TGTGCCTGGAGCCCCGACTCAATCTTTAGACAGGGGAACACCGGGGAGCTGTTTTTT CAWSPDSIFRQGNTGELFF
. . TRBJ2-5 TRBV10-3 TGTGCCATCAGTGAGTCGTCCAACAGGCGGGAGACCCAGTACTTC CAISESSNRRETQYF
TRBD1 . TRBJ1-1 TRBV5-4 TGTGCCAGCAGCGACACCGGGACAGGACACACTGAAGCTTTCTTT CASSDTGTGHTEAFF
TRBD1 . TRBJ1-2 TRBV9 TGTGCCAGCAGCGCCGGACAGGGCGACTATGGCTACACCTTC CASSAGQGDYGYTF
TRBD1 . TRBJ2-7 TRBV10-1 TGCGCCAGCAGTGAGCCACCCGGGGGGACAGGGATATACGAGCAGTACTTC CASSEPPGGTGIYEQYF
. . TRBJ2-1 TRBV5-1 TGCGCCAGCAGCTTAGAGGGAGCGAGCTCCTACAATGAGCAGTTCTTC CASSLEGASSYNEQFF
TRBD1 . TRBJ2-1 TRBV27 TGTGCCAGCGGTTATTGGGACAGGGGACCCTACAATGAGCAGTTCTTC CASGYWDRGPYNEQFF
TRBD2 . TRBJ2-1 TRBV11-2 TGTGCCACCCAAACCATGCCGGGACTAGCGGGAGGGAACGAGCAGTTCTTC CATQTMPGLAGGNEQFF
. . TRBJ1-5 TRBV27 TGTGCCAGCAGTTTATGGGGGCGTCGGGAGCCCCAGCATTTT CASSLWGRREPQHF
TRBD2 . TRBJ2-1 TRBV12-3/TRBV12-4 TGTGCCAGCAGTCGGACTAGTTCTGAGCAGTTCTTC CASSRTSSEQFF
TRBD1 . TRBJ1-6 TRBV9 TGTGCCAGCAGCAGCGGGCCGGGACAGGGTATTTCACCCCTCCACTTT CASSSGPGQGISPLHF
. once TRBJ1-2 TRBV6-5 TGTGCCAGCAGTCCCGGTCACCGGAGTGGCTACACCTTC CASSPGHRSGYTF
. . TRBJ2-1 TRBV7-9 TGTGCCAGCAGCGGCGCGGACATCTCCTACAATGAGCAGTTCTTC CASSGADISYNEQFF
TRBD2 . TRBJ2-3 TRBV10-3 TGTGCCATAGCGCAATCAAGCGGGGGGGCCACAGATACGCAGTATTTT CAIAQSSGGATDTQYF
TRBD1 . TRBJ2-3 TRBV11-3 TGTGCCAGCAGCGGACAGGGGGCTGGCACAGATACGCAGTATTTT CASSGQGAGTDTQYF
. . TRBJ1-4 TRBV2 TGTGCCAGCGGGGGCGTGGTAGGGGCCAAGGGCGAAAAACTGTTTTTT CASGGVVGAKGEKLFF
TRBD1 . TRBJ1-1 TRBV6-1 TGTGCCAGCAGTGACCGACAGGGGGCGGGTAACACTGAAGCTTTCTTT CASSDRQGAGNTEAFF
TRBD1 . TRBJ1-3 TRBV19 TGTGCCAGTAGTCAGGGCAGGGGGGGAAACACCATATATTTT CASSQGRGGNTIYF
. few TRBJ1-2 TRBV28 TGTGCCAGCAGCCCTAGGATCTATGGCTACACCTTC CASSPRIYGYTF
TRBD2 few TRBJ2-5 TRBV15 TGTGCCACCAGCAGCCCACTAGCGGGAGTAGAGACCCAGTACTTC CATSSPLAGVETQYF
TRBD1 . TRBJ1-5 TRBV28 TGTGCCAGCAGTTGGGACAGGGTGAATCAGCCCCAGCATTTT CASSWDRVNQPQHF
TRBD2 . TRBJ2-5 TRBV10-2 TGCGCCAGCAGTGAGTCGACTAGCGAACTAGAGACCCAGTACTTC CASSESTSELETQYF
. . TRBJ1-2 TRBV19 TGTGCCAGTAGACGGACAGCCAACTATGGCTACACCTTC CASRRTANYGYTF
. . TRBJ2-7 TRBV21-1 TGTGCCAGAACCGAGGGCGAGCAGTACTTC CARTEGEQYF
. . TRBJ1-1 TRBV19 TGTGCCAGTAGTATTCTGGGGGGAGCCGGCACTGAAGCTTTCTTT CASSILGGAGTEAFF
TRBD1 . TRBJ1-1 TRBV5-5 TGTGCCAGCAGCTGGACAGGGACGAACACTGAAGCTTTCTTT CASSWTGTNTEAFF
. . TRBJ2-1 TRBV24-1 TGTGCCACCGAAACTAGTGGGAGCCATGAGCAGTTCTTC CATETSGSHEQFF
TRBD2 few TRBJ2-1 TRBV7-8 TGTGCCAGCAGCGCGACTAGCGGGAGTGGTAATGAGCAGTTCTTC CASSATSGSGNEQFF
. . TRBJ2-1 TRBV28 TGTGCCAGCAGTTTAAGGAGCGAGCAGTTCTTC CASSLRSEQFF